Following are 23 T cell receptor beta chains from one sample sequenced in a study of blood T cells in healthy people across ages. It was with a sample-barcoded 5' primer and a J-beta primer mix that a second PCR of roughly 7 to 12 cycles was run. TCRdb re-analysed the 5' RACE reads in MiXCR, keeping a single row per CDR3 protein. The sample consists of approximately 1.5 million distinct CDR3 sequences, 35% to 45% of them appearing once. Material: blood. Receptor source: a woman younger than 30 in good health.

CDR3: CASSSRSSVSYNEQYF. The CDR3 bases are TGTGCCAGCAGTTCCAGGAGCTCGGTCTCCTACAATGAGCAGTACTTC. J is TRBJ2-1 and V is TRBV6-5, with D uncertain. The DNA end is more similar to TRBJ2-7, so the J call may be wrong. Looked up from germline, CDR1 is MNHEY and CDR2 is SVGAGI. The CDR3 loop spans 16 amino acids.

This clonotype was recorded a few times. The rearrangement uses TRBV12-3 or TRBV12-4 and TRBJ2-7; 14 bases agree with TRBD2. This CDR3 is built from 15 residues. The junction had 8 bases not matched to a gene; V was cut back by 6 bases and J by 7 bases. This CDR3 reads CASRWTSGGINEQYF. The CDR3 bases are TGTGCCAGCAGGTGGACTAGCGGGGGGATCAATGAGCAGTACTTC.

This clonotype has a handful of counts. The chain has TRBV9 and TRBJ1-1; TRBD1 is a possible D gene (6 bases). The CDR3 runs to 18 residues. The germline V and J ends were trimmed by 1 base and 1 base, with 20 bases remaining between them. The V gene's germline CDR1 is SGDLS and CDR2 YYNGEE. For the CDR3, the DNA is TGTGCCAGCAGCGTACCCTATCGACAGCGGGGACAGAACACTGAAGCTTTCTTT. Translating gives CASSVPYRQRGQNTEAFF.

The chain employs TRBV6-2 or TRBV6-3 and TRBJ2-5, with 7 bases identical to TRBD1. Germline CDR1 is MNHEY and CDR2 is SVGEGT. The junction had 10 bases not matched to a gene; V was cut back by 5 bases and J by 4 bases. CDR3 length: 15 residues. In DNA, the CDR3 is TGTGCCAGCAGTAACAGACAGGGTAAAATAGAGACCCAGTACTTC. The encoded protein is CASSNRQGKIETQYF.

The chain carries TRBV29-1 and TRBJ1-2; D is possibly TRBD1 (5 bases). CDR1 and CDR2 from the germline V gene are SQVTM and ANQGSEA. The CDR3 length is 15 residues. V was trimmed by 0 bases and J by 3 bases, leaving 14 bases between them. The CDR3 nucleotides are TGCAGCGTTGAAGAACGAGACAGAAGCTACTATGGCTACACCTTC. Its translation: CSVEERDRSYYGYTF.

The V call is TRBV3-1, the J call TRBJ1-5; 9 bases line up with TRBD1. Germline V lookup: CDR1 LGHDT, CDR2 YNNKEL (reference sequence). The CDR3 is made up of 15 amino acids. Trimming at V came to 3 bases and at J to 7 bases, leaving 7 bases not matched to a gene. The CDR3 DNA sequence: TGTGCCAGCAGCCACGGGACAGGGAGGTGGCAGCCCCAGCATTTT. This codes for CASSHGTGRWQPQHF.

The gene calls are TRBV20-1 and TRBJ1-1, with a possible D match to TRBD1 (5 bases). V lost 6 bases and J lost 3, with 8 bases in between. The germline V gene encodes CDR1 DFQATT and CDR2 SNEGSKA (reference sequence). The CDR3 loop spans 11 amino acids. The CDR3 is CSAQGYTEAFF. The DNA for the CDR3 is TGCAGTGCCCAGGGATACACTGAAGCTTTCTTT.

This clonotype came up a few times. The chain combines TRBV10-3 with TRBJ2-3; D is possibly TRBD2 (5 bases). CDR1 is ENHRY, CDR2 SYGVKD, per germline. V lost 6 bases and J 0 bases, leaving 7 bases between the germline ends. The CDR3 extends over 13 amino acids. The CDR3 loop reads CAIRASSTDTQYF. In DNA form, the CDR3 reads TGTGCCATCAGGGCTAGCAGCACAGATACGCAGTATTTT.

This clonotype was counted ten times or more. The CDR3 region is CSVETDSGANVLTF. For the CDR3, the DNA is TGCAGCGTTGAAACGGACTCTGGGGCCAACGTCCTGACTTTC. The J gene is TRBJ2-6, the V gene TRBV29-1; D call uncertain. The CDR3 totals 14 residues. Per the germline V gene, CDR1 is SQVTM and CDR2 is ANQGSEA. The V end lost 2 bases, the J end lost 0 bases, and 5 bases lay between the germline ends.

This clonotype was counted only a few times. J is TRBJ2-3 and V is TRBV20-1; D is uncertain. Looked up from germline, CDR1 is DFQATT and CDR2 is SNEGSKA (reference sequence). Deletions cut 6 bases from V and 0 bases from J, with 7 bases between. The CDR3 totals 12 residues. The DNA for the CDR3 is TGCAGTGCACAAAGAAGCACAGATACGCAGTATTTT. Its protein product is CSAQRSTDTQYF.

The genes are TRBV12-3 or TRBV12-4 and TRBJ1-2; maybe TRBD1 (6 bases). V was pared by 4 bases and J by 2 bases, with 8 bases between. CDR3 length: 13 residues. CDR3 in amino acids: CASSWQGNYGYTF. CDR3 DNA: TGTGCCAGCAGTTGGCAGGGGAACTATGGCTACACCTTC.

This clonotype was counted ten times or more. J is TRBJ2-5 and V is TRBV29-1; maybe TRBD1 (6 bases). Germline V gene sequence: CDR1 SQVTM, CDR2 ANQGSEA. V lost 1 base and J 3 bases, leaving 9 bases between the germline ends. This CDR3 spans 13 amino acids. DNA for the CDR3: TGCAGCGTTGAAGGGACAGAAGAAGAGACCCAGTACTTC. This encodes CSVEGTEEETQYF. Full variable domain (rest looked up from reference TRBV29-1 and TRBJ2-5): SAVISQKPSRDICQRGTSLTIQCQVDSQVTMMFWYRQQPGQSLTLIATANQGSEATYESGFVIDKFPISRPNLTFSTLTVSNMSPEDSSIYLCSVEGTEEETQYFGPGTRLLVL.

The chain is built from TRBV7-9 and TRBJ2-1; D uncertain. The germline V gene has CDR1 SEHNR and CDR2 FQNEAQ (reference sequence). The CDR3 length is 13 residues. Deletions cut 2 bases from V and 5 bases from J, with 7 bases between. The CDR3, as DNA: TGTGCCAGCAGCTTAAAACAAGACAATGAGCAGTTCTTC. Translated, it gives CASSLKQDNEQFF.

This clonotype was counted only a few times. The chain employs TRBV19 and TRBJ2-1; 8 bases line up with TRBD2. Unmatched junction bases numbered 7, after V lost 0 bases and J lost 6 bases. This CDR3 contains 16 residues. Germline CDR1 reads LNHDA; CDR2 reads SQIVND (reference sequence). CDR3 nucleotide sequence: TGTGCCAGTAGTATAGATCTGAGCGGGAGACCCAATGAGCAGTTCTTC. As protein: CASSIDLSGRPNEQFF.

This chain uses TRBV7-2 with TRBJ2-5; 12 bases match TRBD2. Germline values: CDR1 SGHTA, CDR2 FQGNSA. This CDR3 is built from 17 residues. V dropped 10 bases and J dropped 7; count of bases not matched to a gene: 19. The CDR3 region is CATQPPGLAGSSGTQYF. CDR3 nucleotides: TGTGCCACCCAGCCCCCCGGACTAGCGGGGTCCTCAGGGACCCAGTACTTC.

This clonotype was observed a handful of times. In DNA, the CDR3 is TGTGCCAGCAGCGTAGTGAGGGGCTCCTACAATGAGCAGTTCTTC. Residues: CASSVVRGSYNEQFF. This chain connects TRBV9 to TRBJ2-1, with D possibly being TRBD1 or TRBD2 (5 bases each). The CDR3 spans 15 residues. V was clipped by 0 bases and J by 0 bases, with 7 bases between them. CDR1 and CDR2 (germline): SGDLS, YYNGEE.

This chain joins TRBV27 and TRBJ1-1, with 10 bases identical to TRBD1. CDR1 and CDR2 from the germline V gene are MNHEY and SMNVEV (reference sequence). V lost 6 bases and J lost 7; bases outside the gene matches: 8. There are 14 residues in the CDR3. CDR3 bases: TGTGCCAGCAGGACAGGGGGCACGGACATTGAAGCTTTCTTT. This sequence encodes CASRTGGTDIEAFF.

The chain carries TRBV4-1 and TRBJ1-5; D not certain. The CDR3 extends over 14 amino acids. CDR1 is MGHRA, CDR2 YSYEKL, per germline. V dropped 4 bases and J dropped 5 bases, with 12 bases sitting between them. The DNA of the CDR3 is TGCGCCAGCAGCCGGGCAGGTAGTTATCAGCCCCAGCATTTT. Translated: CASSRAGSYQPQHF.

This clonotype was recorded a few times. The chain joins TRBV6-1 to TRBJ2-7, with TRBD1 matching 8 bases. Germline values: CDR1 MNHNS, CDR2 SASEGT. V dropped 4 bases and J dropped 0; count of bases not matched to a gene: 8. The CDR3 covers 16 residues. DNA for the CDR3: TGTGCCAGCAGTGGCCCCGGGACAGGATTCTCCTACGAGCAGTACTTC. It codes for CASSGPGTGFSYEQYF.

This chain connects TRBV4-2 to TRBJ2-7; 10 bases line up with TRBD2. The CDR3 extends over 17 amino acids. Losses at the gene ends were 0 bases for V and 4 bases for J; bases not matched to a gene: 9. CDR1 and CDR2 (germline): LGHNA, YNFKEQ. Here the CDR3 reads CASSQEASGRTGYEQYF. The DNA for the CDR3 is TGTGCCAGCAGCCAAGAGGCTAGCGGGAGAACGGGTTACGAGCAGTACTTC.

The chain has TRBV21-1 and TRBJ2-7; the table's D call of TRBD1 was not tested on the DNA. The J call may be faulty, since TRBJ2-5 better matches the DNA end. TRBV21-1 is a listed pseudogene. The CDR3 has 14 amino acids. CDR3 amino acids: CASSKGAGGETQYF. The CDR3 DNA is TGTGCCAGCAGCAAAGGGGCAGGGGGCGAGACCCAGTACTTC.

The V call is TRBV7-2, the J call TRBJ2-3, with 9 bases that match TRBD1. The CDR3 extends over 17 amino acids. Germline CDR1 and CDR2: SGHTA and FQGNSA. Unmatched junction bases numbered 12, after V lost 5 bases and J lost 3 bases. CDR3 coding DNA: TGTGCCAGCAGCCCAGAAAACAGGGGGCGTTGGACAGATACGCAGTATTTT. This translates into CASSPENRGRWTDTQYF.

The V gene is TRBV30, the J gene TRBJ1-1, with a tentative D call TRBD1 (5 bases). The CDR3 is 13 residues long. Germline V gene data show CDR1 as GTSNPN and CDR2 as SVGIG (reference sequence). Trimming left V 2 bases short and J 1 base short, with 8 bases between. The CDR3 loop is CAWSWGGNTEAFF. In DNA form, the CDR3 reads TGTGCCTGGAGTTGGGGCGGGAACACTGAAGCTTTCTTT.